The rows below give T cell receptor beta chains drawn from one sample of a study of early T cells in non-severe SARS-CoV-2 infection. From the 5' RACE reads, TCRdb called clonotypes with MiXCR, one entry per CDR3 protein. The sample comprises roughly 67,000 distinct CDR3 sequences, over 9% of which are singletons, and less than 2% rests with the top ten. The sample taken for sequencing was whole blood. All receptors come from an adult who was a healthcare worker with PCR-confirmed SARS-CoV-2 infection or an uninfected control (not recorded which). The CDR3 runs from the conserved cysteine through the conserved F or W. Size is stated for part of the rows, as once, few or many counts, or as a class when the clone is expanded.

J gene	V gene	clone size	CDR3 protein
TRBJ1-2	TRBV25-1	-	CASTGQDYGYTF
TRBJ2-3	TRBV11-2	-	CASSPVAGGSPDTDTQYF
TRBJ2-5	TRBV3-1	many	CASSQEGTAPQETQYF
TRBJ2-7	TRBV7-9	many	CASSLELGEQYF
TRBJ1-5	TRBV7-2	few	CASSLAWGRSQPQHF
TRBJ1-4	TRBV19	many	CASSVRDLTTAFF
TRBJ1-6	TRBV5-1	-	CASRGTIGGINSPLHF
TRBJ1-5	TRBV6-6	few	CASSWAQQPQHF
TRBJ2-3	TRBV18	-	CASSYRAGSSTDTQYF
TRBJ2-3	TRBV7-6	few	CASSLGSSGGDTQYF
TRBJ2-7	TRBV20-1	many	CSARGRQYEQYF
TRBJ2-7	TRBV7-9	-	CASSSQGWRYEQYF
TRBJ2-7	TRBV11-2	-	CASSPPGGGGSYEQYF
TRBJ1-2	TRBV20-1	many	CSAREGGIGYGYTF
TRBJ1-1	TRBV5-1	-	CASSLGDEAEAFF
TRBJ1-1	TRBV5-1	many	CASSFFGTNTEAFF
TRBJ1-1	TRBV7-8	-	CASSSHRGQGVLMNTEAFF
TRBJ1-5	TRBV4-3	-	CASSPQRGQPQHF
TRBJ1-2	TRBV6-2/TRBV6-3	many	CASSYGVGGYGYTF
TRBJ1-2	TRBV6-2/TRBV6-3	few	CASSLQGAYTF
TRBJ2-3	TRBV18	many	CASSPPMDTDTQYF
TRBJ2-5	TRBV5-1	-	CASSSFSQETQYF
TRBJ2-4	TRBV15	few	CATSSSPKNIQYF
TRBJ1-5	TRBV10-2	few	CASSESSRDQPQHF
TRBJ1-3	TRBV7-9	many	CASSLRRSSGNTIYF
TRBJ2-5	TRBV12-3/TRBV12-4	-	CASSTGGLGETQYF
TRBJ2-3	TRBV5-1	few	CASSRSGTSSDTQYF
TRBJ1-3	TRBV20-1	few	CSASIQIGNTIYF
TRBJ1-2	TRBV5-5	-	CASSTAWGSSGHTF
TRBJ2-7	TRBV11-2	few	CASSPQGGGDYEQYF
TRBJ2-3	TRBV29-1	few	CSVDSGSTDTQYF
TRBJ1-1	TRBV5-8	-	CASSLTPLF
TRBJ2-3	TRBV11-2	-	CASSREGVATSTDTRYF
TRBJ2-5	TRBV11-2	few	CASSKRGGSQETQYF
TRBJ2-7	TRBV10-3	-	CAIRWGGDEQYF
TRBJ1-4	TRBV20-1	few	CSAQQTGGWDEKLFF